These 20 T cell receptor beta chains share one sample of origin, sequenced in a study of vaccination and CD4 T cells after COVID-19. The Oncomine TCR Beta short-read assay was applied to DNA of cultured CD4+ T cells. TCRdb fed the PCR reads into MiXCR, producing one record per CDR3 protein. The sample lists fewer than 20,000 distinct CDR3 sequences; roughly 51% were seen once. Treatment defined: roughly nine-day PBMC culture with coronavirus spike peptide pools or control peptides (ViraFEST assay). What these receptors recognize is not known. The sample in question was CD4+ T cells from blood, cultured in vitro, obtained before SARS-CoV-2 vaccination. All receptors derive from a human donor who had recovered from COVID-19.

V is TRBV19 and J is TRBJ1-1; TRBD1 matches 7 bases. V lost 3 bases to trimming and J lost 4 bases; unmatched junction nucleotides: 8. CDR3 length equals 15 residues. In germline, CDR1 is LNHDA, CDR2 SQIVND (reference sequence). The CDR3 region is CASSILQGLGTEAFF. The CDR3, as DNA: TGTGCCAGTAGTATCCTACAGGGGTTGGGCACTGAAGCTTTCTTT.

J is TRBJ1-4 and V is TRBV2; the D gene is possibly TRBD1 (6 bases). Deletions cut 3 bases from V and 7 bases from J, with 12 bases between. The CDR3 runs 14 residues. From germline, CDR1 is SNHLY and CDR2 FYNNEI. CDR3 in amino acids: CASSEGGAVEKLFF. The CDR3 DNA reads as TGTGCCAGCAGTGAGGGGGGGGCCGTTGAAAAACTGTTTTTT.

The chain is built from TRBV20-1 and TRBJ2-5; 8 bases line up with TRBD2. The germline CDR1 and CDR2 sequences are DFQATT and SNEGSKA (reference sequence). J lost 1 base, V lost 0 bases, and 7 bases had no gene match. The CDR3 has 16 residues. CDR3 region: CSARDVSGGAQETQYF. CDR3 coding DNA: TGCAGTGCTAGAGATGTTTCGGGAGGGGCCCAAGAGACCCAGTACTTC.

V gene TRBV18 combines with J gene TRBJ2-7; D might be TRBD1 (6 bases). CDR3 length: 13 residues. CDR1 is KGHSH and CDR2 is LQKENI in the germline V gene. Between the trimmed V and J ends, which lost 3 bases and 5 bases, there was a span of 11 bases. CDR3 coding DNA: TGTGCCAGCTCACCGTGGACAGCCGACGAGCAGTACTTC. It codes for CASSPWTADEQYF. The entire variable domain, with the rest obtained from reference TRBV18 and TRBJ2-7, is as follows: NAGVMQNPRHLVRRRGQEARLRCSPMKGHSHVYWYRQLPEEGLKFMVYLQKENIIDESGMPKERFSAEFPKEGPSILRIQQVVRGDSAAYFCASSPWTADEQYFGPGTRLTVT.

This chain uses TRBV29-1 with TRBJ2-1, with 10 bases that match TRBD2. V was pared by 4 bases and J by 2 bases, with 5 bases of the junction left unmatched. The CDR3 contains 15 residues. In germline, CDR1 is SQVTM, CDR2 ANQGSEA. Here the CDR3 DNA reads TGCAGCGTTGGGACTAGCGGATTAACCTACAATGAGCAGTTCTTC. It yields the protein CSVGTSGLTYNEQFF.

The CDR3 DNA is TGTGCCAGCAGCTCGGGGGGGTCTGGCAATCAGCCCCAGCATTTT. This gives the protein CASSSGGSGNQPQHF. The chain couples TRBV7-9 to TRBJ1-5, with TRBD1 as a possible D gene (5 bases). This CDR3 is built from 15 residues. The V end was cut by 4 bases, the J end by 2 bases, with 12 bases between. Looked up from germline, CDR1 is SEHNR and CDR2 is FQNEAQ (reference sequence).

The V gene is TRBV21-1, the J gene TRBJ1-2. TRBV21-1 is a recognized pseudogene. CDR3 size: 17 residues. The CDR3 DNA reads TGTGCCAGCAGCAAAGTCGCGGGGCCCTTAGCTAACTATGGCTACACCTTC. It codes for CASSKVAGPLANYGYTF.

The V gene is TRBV29-1, the J gene TRBJ2-3; 8 bases map to TRBD1. CDR3 length: 14 amino acids. CDR1 is SQVTM and CDR2 is ANQGSEA in the germline V gene. In nucleotides, the CDR3 is TGCAGTGTCTTGCAGGGGGCTAGCACAGATACGCAGTATTTT. Translating it yields CSVLQGASTDTQYF.

The rearrangement links TRBV25-1 to TRBJ1-1, with D hard to call. The CDR3 runs to 14 residues. Germline V lookup: CDR1 MGHDK, CDR2 SYGVNS. V lost 1 base and J 4 bases, leaving 10 bases between the germline ends. The CDR3 nucleotides are TGTGCCAGCAGTGAATCCGGCCGACGCACTGAAGCTTTCTTT. Its protein product is CASSESGRRTEAFF.

The chain has TRBV7-2 and TRBJ1-6, with 7 nucleotides matching TRBD1. The V and J ends lost 4 bases and 0 bases, in that order; junction bases with no gene match: 12. The germline V gene encodes CDR1 SGHTA and CDR2 FQGNSA. This CDR3 spans 19 amino acids. The CDR3 loop is CASSSAPGDRNSYNSPLHF. The CDR3 region has the DNA TGTGCCAGCAGCTCAGCCCCGGGGGACAGAAACTCCTATAATTCACCCCTCCACTTT.

The chain employs TRBV4-1 and TRBJ2-7; 8 bases line up with TRBD1. Germline assignment: CDR1 MGHRA and CDR2 YSYEKL. V dropped 1 base and J dropped 0; count of bases not matched to a gene: 5. This CDR3 comprises 16 residues. The CDR3 reads CASSQGWTGSSYEQYF. The CDR3, as DNA: TGCGCCAGCAGCCAAGGCTGGACAGGGAGCTCCTACGAGCAGTACTTC.

The V call is TRBV25-1, the J call TRBJ1-5; 7 bases line up with TRBD1. Germline CDR1 MGHDK, CDR2 SYGVNS. Losses at the gene ends were 3 bases for V and 1 base for J; bases not matched to a gene: 9. The CDR3 extends over 17 amino acids. Written as DNA, the CDR3 is TGTGCCAGCAGTGAGTCTTCCCCGGGACAGAGCAATCAGCCCCAGCATTTT. It specifies CASSESSPGQSNQPQHF.

V usage is TRBV5-1 and J usage is TRBJ2-3, with D perhaps being TRBD1 or TRBD2 (5 bases each). The CDR3 covers 16 residues. Germline assignment: CDR1 SGHRS and CDR2 YFSETQ. Trimming stripped 0 bases from V and 0 bases from J, with 11 bases between. The CDR3 bases are TGCGCCAGCAGCTTGGGCGGGCAGGGCAGCACAGATACGCAGTATTTT. Amino acid sequence: CASSLGGQGSTDTQYF.

This clonotype was picked up a small number of times. The chain carries TRBV10-3 and TRBJ1-5; D ambiguous. CDR1 is ENHRY and CDR2 is SYGVKD in the germline V gene. Trimming removed 10 bases from V and 7 bases from J, with 11 bases in between. The CDR3 sequence is 11 residues long. The CDR3 DNA reads TGTGCCAGCACCTCGGGGCAGCCCCAGCATTTT. Encoded protein: CASTSGQPQHF.

The chain is built from TRBV10-3 and TRBJ1-2; D may be TRBD1 (5 bases). Germline V gene lookup returns CDR1 ENHRY and CDR2 SYGVKD. This CDR3 spans 16 amino acids. V lost 4 bases, J lost 4 bases, and 19 bases lay in between. The CDR3 sequence: CAISVRADSPSYGYTF. Written as DNA, the CDR3 is TGTGCCATCAGTGTAAGGGCCGACAGCCCTAGCTATGGCTACACCTTC.

This clonotype has a handful of counts. The V call is TRBV7-2, the J call TRBJ2-1; no reliable D call. Trimming stripped 3 bases from V and 14 bases from J, with 14 bases between. The CDR3 loop spans 12 amino acids. Germline CDR1 and CDR2: SGHTA and FQGNSA. The CDR3 protein is CASSFLDRGKFF. DNA for the CDR3: TGTGCCAGCAGCTTTTTAGACCGCGGAAAGTTCTTC.

The chain has TRBV7-8 and TRBJ1-1; D is uncertain. Per germline, CDR1 SGHVS and CDR2 FQNEAQ. The V gene lost 3 bases and the J gene lost 4 bases, with 6 bases spanning the gap. The CDR3 totals 12 residues. CDR3 bases: TGTGCCAGCAGCTTTATTTTCACTGAAGCTTTCTTT. It translates to CASSFIFTEAFF.

A few counts support this clonotype. The CDR3 bases are TGTGCCAGCCTAAGGACAGGGTCCTATGGCTACACCTTC. Protein sequence: CASLRTGSYGYTF. V is TRBV6-1 and J is TRBJ1-2; TRBD1 aligns across 8 bases. CDR3 length: 13 amino acids. Losses at the gene ends were 8 bases for V and 4 bases for J; bases not matched to a gene: 6. Germline values: CDR1 MNHNS, CDR2 SASEGT.

The gene calls are TRBV20-1 and TRBJ2-4; no clear D gene. Germline V gene data show CDR1 as DFQATT and CDR2 as SNEGSKA (reference sequence). Trimming removed 1 base at V and 0 bases at J, with 7 bases between. The length of the CDR3 is 14 residues. The CDR3 bases are TGCAGTGCTAGAGGGGCACTAGCCAAAAACATTCAGTACTTC. This encodes CSARGALAKNIQYF.

The chain recombines TRBV7-2 with TRBJ2-3; 7 bases match TRBD2. This CDR3 is built from 16 residues. Germline assignment: CDR1 SGHTA and CDR2 FQGNSA. J gave up 5 bases and V 5 bases, and 13 bases lay outside the gene matches. The CDR3 here is CASSGLDRGSVDTQYF. CDR3 nucleotide sequence: TGTGCCAGCAGCGGCCTCGATCGCGGGAGTGTAGATACGCAGTATTTT. Full variable domain (missing parts from reference TRBV7-2 and TRBJ2-3): GAGVSQSPSNKVTEKGKDVELRCDPISGHTALYWYRQSLGQGLEFLIYFQGNSAPDKSGLPSDRFSAERTGGSVSTLTIQRTQQEDSAVYLCASSGLDRGSVDTQYFGPGTRLTVL.